The following is a TCR beta chain sequence with its context. These data belong to a study of T cell responses to AZD1222 COVID-19 vaccine. Study summary: Doses given second, at about 4 or about 12 weeks, were pooled.

Profiled with immunoSEQ multiplex PCR; TCRdb holds only in-frame clones, not every one. The data contain 75,000 to 90,000 clones, approximately 90% of them singletons. The length of the CDR3 is 13 residues. Germline V gives CDR1 MDHEN, CDR2 SYDVKM. Deletions cut 6 bases from V and 3 bases from J, with 9 bases between. This specimen consisted of peripheral blood, obtained on day 0 of AZD1222 vaccination. V is TRBV28 and J is TRBJ1-5; perhaps TRBD1 as D (6 bases). This sequence originates from an adult in good health. CDR3 protein: CASSQGLNQPQHF. The CDR3 nucleotides read TGTGCCAGCAGCCAGGGGCTCAATCAGCCCCAGCATTTT.